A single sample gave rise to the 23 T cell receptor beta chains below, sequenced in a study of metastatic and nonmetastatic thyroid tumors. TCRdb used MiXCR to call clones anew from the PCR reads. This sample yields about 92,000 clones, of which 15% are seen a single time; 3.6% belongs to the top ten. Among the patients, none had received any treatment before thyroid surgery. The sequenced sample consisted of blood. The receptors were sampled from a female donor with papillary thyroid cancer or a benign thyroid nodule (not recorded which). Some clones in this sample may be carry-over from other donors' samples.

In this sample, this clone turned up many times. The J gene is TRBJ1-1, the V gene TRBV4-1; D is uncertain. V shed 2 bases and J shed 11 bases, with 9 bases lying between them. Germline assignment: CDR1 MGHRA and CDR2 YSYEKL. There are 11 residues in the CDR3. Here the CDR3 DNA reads TGCGCCAGCAGCCAAAATTCTAAGGCTTTCTTT. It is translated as CASSQNSKAFF.

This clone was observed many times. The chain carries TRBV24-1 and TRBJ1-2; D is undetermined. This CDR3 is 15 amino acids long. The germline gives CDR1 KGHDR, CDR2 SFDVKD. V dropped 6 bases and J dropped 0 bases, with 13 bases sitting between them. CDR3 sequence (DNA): TGTGCCACCAGTACAAGTTCCGGAGCTAACTATGGCTACACCTTC. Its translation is CATSTSSGANYGYTF.

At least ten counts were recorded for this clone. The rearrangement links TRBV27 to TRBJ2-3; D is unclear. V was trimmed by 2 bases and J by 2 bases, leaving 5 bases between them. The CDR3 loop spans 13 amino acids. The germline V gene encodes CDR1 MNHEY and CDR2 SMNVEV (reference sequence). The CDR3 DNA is TGTGCCAGCAGTTTAACGACCACAGATACGCAGTATTTT. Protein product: CASSLTTTDTQYF.

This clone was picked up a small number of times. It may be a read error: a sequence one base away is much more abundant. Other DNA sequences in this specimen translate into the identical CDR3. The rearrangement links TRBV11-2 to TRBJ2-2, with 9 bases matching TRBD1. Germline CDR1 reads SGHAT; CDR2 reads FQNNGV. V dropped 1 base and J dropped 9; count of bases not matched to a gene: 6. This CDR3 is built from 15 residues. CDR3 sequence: CASSLGGTGIWELFF. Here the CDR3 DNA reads TGTGCCAGCAGCTTAGGTGGGACAGGGATTTGGGAGCTGTTTTTT.

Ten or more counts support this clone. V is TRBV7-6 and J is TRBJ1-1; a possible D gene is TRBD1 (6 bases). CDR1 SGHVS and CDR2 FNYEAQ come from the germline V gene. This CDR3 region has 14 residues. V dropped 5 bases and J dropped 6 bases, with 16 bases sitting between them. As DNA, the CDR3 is TGTGCCAGCAGCCTCCAGGGGAGTACCCCTGAAGCTTTCTTT. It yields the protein CASSLQGSTPEAFF.

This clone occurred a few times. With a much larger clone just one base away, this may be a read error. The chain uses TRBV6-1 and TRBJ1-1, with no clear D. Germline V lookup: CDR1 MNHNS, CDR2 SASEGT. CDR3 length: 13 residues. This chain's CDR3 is CASYQKGGTEDLF. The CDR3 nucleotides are TGTGCCAGCTACCAGAAGGGCGGCACTGAAGATCTCTTT.

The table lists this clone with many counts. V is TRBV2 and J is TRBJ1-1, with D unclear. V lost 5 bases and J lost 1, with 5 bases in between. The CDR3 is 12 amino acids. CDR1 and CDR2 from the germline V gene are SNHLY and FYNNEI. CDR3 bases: TGTGCCAGCAGTCGTGAGAACACTGAAGCTTTCTTT. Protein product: CASSRENTEAFF.

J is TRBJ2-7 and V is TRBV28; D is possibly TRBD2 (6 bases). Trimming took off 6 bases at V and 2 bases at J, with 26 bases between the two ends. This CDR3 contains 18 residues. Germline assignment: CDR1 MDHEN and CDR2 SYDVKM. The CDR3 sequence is CASSLDRGTGEGTYEQYF. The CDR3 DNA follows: TGTGCCAGCAGCTTAGATCGGGGGACGGGAGAAGGGACCTACGAGCAGTACTTC. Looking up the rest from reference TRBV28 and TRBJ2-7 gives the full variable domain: DVKVTQSSRYLVKRTGEKVFLECVQDMDHENMFWYRQDPGLGLRLIYFSYDVKMKEKGDIPEGYSVSREKKERFSLILESASTNQTSMYLCASSLDRGTGEGTYEQYFGPGTRLTVT.

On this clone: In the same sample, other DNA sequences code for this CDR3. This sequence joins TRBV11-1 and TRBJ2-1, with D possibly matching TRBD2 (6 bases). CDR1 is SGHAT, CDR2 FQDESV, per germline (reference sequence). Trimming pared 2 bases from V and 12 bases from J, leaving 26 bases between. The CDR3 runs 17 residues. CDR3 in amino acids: CASSLRAGGQRGMRQFF. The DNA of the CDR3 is TGTGCCAGCAGCTTACGCGCGGGCGGGCAACGGGGGATGAGGCAGTTCTTC.

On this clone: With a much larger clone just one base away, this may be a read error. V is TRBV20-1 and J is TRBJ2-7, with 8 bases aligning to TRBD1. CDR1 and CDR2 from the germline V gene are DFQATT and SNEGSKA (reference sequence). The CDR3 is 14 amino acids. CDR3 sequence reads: CSATDRDKSYDQYF. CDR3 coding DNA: TGCAGTGCTACGGACAGGGATAAATCCTACGATCAGTACTTC.

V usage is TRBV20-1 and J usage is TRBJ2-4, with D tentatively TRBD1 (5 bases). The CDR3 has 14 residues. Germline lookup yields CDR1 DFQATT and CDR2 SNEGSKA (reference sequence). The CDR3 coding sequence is TGCTCACTCAAGGGCCAGGGTGGCAAAAACATTCAGTACTTC. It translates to CSLKGQGGKNIQYF.

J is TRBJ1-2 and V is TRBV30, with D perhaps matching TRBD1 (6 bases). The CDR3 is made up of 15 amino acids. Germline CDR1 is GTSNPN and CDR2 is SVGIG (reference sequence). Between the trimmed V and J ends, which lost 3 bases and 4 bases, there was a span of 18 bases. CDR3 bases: TGTGCCTGGAGGGTCCGGGGGGCGCGCGGCTATGGCTACACCTTC. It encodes CAWRVRGARGYGYTF.

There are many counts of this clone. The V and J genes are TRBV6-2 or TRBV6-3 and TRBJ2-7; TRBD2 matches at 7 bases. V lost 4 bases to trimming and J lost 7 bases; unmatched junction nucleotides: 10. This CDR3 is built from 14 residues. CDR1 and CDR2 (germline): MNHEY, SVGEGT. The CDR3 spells CASSLRGRVGEQYF. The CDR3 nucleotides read TGTGCCAGCAGTTTGCGGGGGAGGGTAGGGGAGCAGTACTTC.

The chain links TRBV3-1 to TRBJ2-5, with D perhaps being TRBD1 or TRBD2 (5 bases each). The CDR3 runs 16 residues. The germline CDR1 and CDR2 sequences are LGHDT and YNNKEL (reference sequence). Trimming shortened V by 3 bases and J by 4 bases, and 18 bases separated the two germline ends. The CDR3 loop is CASSQTGAVAGETQYF. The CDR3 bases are TGTGCCAGCAGCCAGACTGGGGCGGTGGCGGGAGAGACCCAGTACTTC.

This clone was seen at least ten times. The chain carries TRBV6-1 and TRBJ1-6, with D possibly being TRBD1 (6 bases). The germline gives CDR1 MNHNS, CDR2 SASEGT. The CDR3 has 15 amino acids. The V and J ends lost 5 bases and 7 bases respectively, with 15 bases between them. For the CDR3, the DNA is TGTGCCAGCAGTTTTACAGGGACTGTGAATTCACCCCTCCACTTT. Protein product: CASSFTGTVNSPLHF.

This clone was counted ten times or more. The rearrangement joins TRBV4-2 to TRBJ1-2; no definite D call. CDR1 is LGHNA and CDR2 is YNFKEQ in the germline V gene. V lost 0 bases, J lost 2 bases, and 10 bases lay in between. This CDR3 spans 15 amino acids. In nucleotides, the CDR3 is TGTGCCAGCAGCCAAGATATACAGCTGAACTATGGCTACACCTTC. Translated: CASSQDIQLNYGYTF.

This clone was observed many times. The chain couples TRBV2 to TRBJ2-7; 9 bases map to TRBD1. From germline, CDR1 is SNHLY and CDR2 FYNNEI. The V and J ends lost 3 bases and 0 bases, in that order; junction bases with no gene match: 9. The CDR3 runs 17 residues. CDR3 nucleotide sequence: TGTGCCAGCAGTGAGGTCGGGGGACAGGGCAGCTCCTACGAGCAGTACTTC. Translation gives CASSEVGGQGSSYEQYF. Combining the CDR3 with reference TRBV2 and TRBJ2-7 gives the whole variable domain EPEVTQTPSHQVTQMGQEVILRCVPISNHLYFYWYRQILGQKVEFLVSFYNNEISEKSEIFDDQFSVERPDGSNFTLKIRSTKLEDSAMYFCASSEVGGQGSSYEQYFGPGTRLTVT.

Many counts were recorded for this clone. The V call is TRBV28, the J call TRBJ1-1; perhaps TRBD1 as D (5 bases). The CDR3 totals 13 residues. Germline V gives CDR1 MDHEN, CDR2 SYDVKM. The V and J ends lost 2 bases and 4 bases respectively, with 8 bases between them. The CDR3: CASSLQGATEAFF. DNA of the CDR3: TGTGCCAGCAGTTTACAGGGAGCCACTGAAGCTTTCTTT.

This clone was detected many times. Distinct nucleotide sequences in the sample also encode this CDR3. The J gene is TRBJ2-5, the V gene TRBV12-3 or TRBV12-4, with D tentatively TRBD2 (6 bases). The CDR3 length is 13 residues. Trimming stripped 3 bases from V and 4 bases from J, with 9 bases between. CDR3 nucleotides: TGTGCCAGCAGTTTGGGGGGTTTAGAGACCCAGTACTTC. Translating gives CASSLGGLETQYF.

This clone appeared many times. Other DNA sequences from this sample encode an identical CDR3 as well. The CDR3 here is CASSLLRLAGSTDSYNEQFF. CDR3 bases: TGTGCCAGCAGTTTATTAAGACTAGCGGGGTCCACCGACTCCTACAATGAGCAGTTCTTC. The rearrangement uses TRBV27 and TRBJ2-1; 11 bases map to TRBD2. V dropped 1 base and J dropped 0; count of bases not matched to a gene: 11. CDR1 and CDR2 (germline): MNHEY, SMNVEV (reference sequence). This CDR3 comprises 20 residues.

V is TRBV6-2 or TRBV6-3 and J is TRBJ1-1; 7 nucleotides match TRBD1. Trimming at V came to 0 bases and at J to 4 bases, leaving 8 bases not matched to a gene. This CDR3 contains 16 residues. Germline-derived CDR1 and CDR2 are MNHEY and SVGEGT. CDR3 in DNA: TGTGCCAGCAGTTACTCGAAGGGGGCTGGCACCACTGAAGCTTTCTTT. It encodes CASSYSKGAGTTEAFF.

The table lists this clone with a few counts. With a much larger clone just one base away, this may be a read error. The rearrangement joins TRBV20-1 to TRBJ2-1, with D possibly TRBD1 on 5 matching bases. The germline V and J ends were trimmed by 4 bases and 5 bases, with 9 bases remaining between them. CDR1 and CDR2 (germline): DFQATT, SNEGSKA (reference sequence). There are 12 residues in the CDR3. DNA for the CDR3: TGCAGTGCTATGATCAGGGACAATGAGCAGTTCTTC. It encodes CSAMIRDNEQFF.

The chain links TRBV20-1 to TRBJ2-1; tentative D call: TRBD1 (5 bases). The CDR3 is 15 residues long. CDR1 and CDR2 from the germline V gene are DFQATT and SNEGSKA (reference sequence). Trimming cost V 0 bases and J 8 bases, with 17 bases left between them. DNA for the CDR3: TGCAGTGCTAGAGATCCTTCACCCCTGGGGCATGAGCAGTTCTTC. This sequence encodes CSARDPSPLGHEQFF.